The entry below describes one TCR beta chain. CDR3 length equals 13 residues. The V gene lost 7 bases and the J gene lost 3 bases, with 11 bases spanning the gap. Germline V gives CDR1 MRHNA, CDR2 SNTAGT. The study ran its PCR with 60 Vbeta and 13 Jbeta primers. Assay used: immunoSEQ multiplex PCR; TCRdb lists only in-frame clones, some missing. Among approximately 110,000 clones listed, approximately 78% were seen once. The sample comes from a study of cytomegalovirus exposure and HLA in healthy donors. Material for sequencing was PBMCs. The chain links TRBV6-4 to TRBJ2-3; D unresolved. The receptor was isolated from a man aged 25 to 40 in good health and CMV-seropositive. DNA of the CDR3: TGTGCCAGCACAGATACAGCAACAGATACGCAGTATTTT. Its translation: CASTDTATDTQYF.